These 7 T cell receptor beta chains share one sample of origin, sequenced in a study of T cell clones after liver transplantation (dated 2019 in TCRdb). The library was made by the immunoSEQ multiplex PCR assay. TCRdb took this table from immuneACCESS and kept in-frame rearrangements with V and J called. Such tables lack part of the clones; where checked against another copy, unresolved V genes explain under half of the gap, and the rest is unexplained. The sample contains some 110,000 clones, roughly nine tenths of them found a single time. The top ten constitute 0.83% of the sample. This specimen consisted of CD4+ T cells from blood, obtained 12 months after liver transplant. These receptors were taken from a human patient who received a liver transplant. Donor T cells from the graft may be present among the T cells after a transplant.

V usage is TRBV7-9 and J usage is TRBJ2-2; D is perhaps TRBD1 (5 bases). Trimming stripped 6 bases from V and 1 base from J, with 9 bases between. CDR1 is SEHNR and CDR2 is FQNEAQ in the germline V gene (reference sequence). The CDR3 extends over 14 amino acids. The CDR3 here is CASSYDRNTGELFF. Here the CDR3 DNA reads TGTGCCAGCAGTTATGACAGGAACACCGGGGAGCTGTTTTTT.

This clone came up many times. For the CDR3, the DNA is TGTGCCAGCAGCTTGGCGGCTCCCGGGGGTGAGCAGTTCTTC. It specifies CASSLAAPGGEQFF. The V and J genes are TRBV11-1 and TRBJ2-1, with D possibly matching TRBD2 (6 bases). The germline V gene has CDR1 SGHAT and CDR2 FQDESV (reference sequence). Trimming shortened V by 3 bases and J by 9 bases, and 15 bases separated the two germline ends. CDR3 length: 14 residues. The full variable domain, in which reference TRBV11-1 and TRBJ2-1 provide the parts outside the CDR3, is EAEVAQSPRYKITEKSQAVAFWCDPISGHATLYWYRQILGQGPELLVQFQDESVVDDSQLPKDRFSAERLKGVDSTLKIQPAELGDSAMYLCASSLAAPGGEQFFGPGTRLTVL.

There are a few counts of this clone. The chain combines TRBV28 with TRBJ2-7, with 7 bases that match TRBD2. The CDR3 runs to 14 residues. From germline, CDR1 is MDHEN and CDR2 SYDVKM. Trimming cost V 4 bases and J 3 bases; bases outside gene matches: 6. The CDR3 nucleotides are TGTGCCAGCAGTTCTAGCGGATACTACTACGAGCAGTACTTC. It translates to CASSSSGYYYEQYF.

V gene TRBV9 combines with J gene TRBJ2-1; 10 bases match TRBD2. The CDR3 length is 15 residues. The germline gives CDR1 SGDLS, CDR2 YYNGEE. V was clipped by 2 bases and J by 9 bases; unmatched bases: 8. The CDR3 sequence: CASSVLAGEMGEQFF. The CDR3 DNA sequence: TGTGCCAGCAGCGTCCTAGCGGGAGAGATGGGTGAGCAGTTCTTC.

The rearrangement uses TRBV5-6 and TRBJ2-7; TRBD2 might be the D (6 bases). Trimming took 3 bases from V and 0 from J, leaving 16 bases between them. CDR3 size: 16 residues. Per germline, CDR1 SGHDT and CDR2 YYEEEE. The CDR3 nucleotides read TGTGCCAGCAGCTGGTCGCGCGGGGCGGTCTCCTACGAGCAGTACTTC. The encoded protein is CASSWSRGAVSYEQYF. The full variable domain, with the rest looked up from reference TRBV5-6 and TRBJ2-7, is DAGVTQSPTHLIKTRGQQVTLRCSPKSGHDTVSWYQQALGQGPQFIFQYYEEEERQRGNFPDRFSGHQFPNYSSELNVNALLLGDSALYLCASSWSRGAVSYEQYFGPGTRLTVT.

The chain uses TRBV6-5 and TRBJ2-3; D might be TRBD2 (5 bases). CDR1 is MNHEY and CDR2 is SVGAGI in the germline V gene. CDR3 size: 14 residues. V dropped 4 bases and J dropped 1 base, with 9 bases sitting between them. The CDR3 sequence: CASSWRKGTDTQYF. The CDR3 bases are TGTGCCAGCAGTTGGAGGAAGGGCACAGATACGCAGTATTTT.

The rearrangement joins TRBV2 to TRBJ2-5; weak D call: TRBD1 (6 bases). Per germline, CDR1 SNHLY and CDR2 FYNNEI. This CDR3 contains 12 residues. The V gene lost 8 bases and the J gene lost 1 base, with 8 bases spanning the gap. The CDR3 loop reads CASGDTQETQYF. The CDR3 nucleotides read TGTGCCAGCGGGGACACCCAAGAGACCCAGTACTTC.